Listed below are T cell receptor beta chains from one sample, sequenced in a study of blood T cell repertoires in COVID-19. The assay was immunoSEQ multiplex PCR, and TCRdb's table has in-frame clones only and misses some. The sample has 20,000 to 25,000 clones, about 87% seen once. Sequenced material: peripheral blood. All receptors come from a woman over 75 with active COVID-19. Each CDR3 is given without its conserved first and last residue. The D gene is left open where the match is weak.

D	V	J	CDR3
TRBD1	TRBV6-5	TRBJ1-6	ASRRDSFNSPLH
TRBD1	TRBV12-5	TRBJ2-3	ASGLGTGGSTDTQY
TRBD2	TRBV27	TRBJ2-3	ASRGLAGISTDTQY
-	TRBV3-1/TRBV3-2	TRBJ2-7	ASSRGSSYEQY
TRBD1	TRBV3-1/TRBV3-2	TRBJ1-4	ASSQGDRGVNEKLF
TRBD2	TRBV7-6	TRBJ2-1	ASSRSSGSYNEQF
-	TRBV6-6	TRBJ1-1	ASSRTLTRGNTEAF
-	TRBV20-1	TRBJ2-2	SAWHTGELF
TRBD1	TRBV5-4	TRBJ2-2	ASSPGQGTGELF
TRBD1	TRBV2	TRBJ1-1	ASLRGLGTEAF
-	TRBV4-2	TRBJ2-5	ASSQEGPNYMETQY
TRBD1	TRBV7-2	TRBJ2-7	ASSPGQASYEQY
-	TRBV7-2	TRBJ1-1	ASSLFTVNTEAF
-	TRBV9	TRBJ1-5	ASGGEGRPPQH
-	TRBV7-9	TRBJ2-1	ASSLRGGEQF
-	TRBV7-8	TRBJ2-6	ASSLGGLDFSGANVLT
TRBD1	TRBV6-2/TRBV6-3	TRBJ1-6	ASSPGQGTTYNSPLH
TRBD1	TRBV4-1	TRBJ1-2	ASSPAQGAGYGYT
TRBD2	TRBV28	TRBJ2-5	ASELAGTSRWETQY
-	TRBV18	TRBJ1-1	ASSPEVQNTEAF
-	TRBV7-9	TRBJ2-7	ASSLTAGFSYEQY
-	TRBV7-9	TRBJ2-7	ASSLAGQPSYEQY
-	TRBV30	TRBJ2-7	AWSVTYEQY
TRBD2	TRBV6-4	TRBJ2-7	ASRETSGSGEQY
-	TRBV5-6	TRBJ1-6	ASSFGRGDSPLH
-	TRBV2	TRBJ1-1	ASTNSNTEAF
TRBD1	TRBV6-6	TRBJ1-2	ASSYDREEFGYT
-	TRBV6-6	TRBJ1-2	ASSYVSGVYGYT
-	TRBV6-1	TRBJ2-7	ASSEAPGRQY
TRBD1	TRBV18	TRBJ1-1	ASSARTGDTEAF
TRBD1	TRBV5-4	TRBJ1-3	ASSEGTGFSTIY
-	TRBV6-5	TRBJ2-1	ASSSPRYNEQF
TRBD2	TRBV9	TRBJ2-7	ASSVGAGSSGVYEQY